This T cell receptor beta chain was documented in a study of T cell repertoires in cytomegalovirus infection. This clonotype has a count of ten or more. TCRdb fed the reads into MiXCR, producing one record per CDR3 protein. The sample yields about 530,000 distinct CDR3 sequences, about 30% seen once. This TCR was recovered from a human donor in good health (CMV status not recorded). Some clones in this sample may be carry-over from other donors' samples. The specimen sequenced was PBMCs.

The CDR3 sequence: CASSSYSLSSYEQYF. DNA for the CDR3: TGTGCCAGCAGCAGTTACAGCCTTAGCTCCTACGAGCAGTACTTC. The chain links TRBV7-2 to TRBJ2-7; D gene ambiguous. The CDR3 sequence is 15 residues long. Looked up from germline, CDR1 is SGHTA and CDR2 is FQGNSA. V lost 5 bases and J 0 bases, leaving 14 bases between the germline ends. The full variable domain, completed using reference TRBV7-2 and TRBJ2-7, is GAGVSQSPSNKVTEKGKDVELRCDPISGHTALYWYRQSLGQGLEFLIYFQGNSAPDKSGLPSDRFSAERTGGSVSTLTIQRTQQEDSAVYLCASSSYSLSSYEQYFGPGTRLTVT.